This T cell receptor (beta chain) is drawn from a study of control samples from healthy donors and cancer patients. Only in-frame clones appear in the TCRdb table, and some are missing; sequencing was by immunoSEQ multiplex PCR. Of tens of thousands of clones listed, over 85% are singletons. V was pared by 0 bases and J by 7 bases, with 9 bases between. The CDR3 extends over 13 amino acids. Germline-derived CDR1 and CDR2 are LGHDT and YNNKEL (reference sequence). The V gene is TRBV3-1 (or the pseudogene TRBV3-2), the J gene TRBJ1-2, with a possible D match to TRBD1 (5 bases). Sequenced material: PBMCs. The receptor comes from a woman aged 40 to 50 with lung cancer. Here the CDR3 reads CASSQDRRGGYTF. The CDR3 DNA reads as TGTGCCAGCAGCCAAGATAGGAGGGGTGGCTACACCTTC.